Presented here are 27 T cell receptor beta chains from one specimen sequenced in a study of cytotoxic CD8 clonotypes in ibrutinib-treated CLL. Sequenced by immunoSEQ multiplex PCR; TCRdb stores in-frame clones only, minus some. Of some 140,000 clones listed, around 93% are singletons. Sequenced material: PBMCs, taken after 12 months of ibrutinib treatment. These receptors were obtained from a human donor with chronic lymphocytic leukemia.

The J gene is TRBJ2-6, the V gene TRBV19; 9 bases are shared with TRBD1. From germline, CDR1 is LNHDA and CDR2 SQIVND (reference sequence). V trimming: 4 bases; J trimming: 1 base; junction bases outside the gene matches: 5. CDR3 size: 17 residues. The CDR3 sequence: CASSTGQGISGANVLTF. The CDR3 DNA is TGTGCCAGTAGTACAGGACAGGGGATTTCTGGGGCCAACGTCCTGACTTTC.

The chain employs TRBV5-6 and TRBJ2-3, with 11 nucleotides matching TRBD2. V shed 3 bases and J 0 bases; nucleotides not matched to a gene: 3. CDR3 length: 16 amino acids. Per germline, CDR1 SGHDT and CDR2 YYEEEE. In DNA, the CDR3 is TGTGCCAGCAGCTCCCGGACTAGCGGGAGCACAGATACGCAGTATTTT. Protein: CASSSRTSGSTDTQYF.

V is TRBV6-5 and J is TRBJ2-1; maybe TRBD2 (6 bases). The CDR3 extends over 15 amino acids. The germline V gene encodes CDR1 MNHEY and CDR2 SVGAGI. Trimming pared 5 bases from V and 0 bases from J, leaving 11 bases between. CDR3 bases: TGTGCCAGCAGTGGTAGCGGTAGCTCCTACAATGAGCAGTTCTTC. Amino acids: CASSGSGSSYNEQFF.

In nucleotides, the CDR3 is TGTGCCAGCCAGCAGGGGTTGAACACTGAAGCTTTCTTT. It yields the protein CASQQGLNTEAFF. The V and J genes are TRBV6-4 and TRBJ1-1; the D gene is possibly TRBD1 (6 bases). V shed 8 bases and J shed 0 bases, with 10 bases lying between them. CDR1 and CDR2 (germline): MRHNA, SNTAGT. The CDR3 loop spans 13 amino acids.

The chain combines TRBV28 with TRBJ2-7; 8 bases align to TRBD1. With 3 bases clipped from V and 4 bases from J, the junction kept 8 bases outside the gene matches. Germline values: CDR1 MDHEN, CDR2 SYDVKM. The CDR3 runs 15 residues. The CDR3: CASSFASGGEYEQYF. CDR3 DNA: TGTGCCAGCAGTTTTGCCTCAGGGGGCGAGTACGAGCAGTACTTC. The full variable domain, with the rest looked up from reference TRBV28 and TRBJ2-7, is DVKVTQSSRYLVKRTGEKVFLECVQDMDHENMFWYRQDPGLGLRLIYFSYDVKMKEKGDIPEGYSVSREKKERFSLILESASTNQTSMYLCASSFASGGEYEQYFGPGTRLTVT.

About this clone: The junction differs from germline at one of its ends, possibly a read error. This sequence joins TRBV7-7 and TRBJ2-5; a weak D match, TRBD2 (5 bases). The CDR3 totals 16 residues. CDR1 and CDR2 (germline): SSHAT, FNYEAQ (reference sequence). In DNA form, the CDR3 reads TGTGCTAGCAGCGCAACAAGCGCCGAGACACGGGGGACCCAGTACTTC. Translating it yields CASSATSAETRGTQYF.

The V call is TRBV5-1, the J call TRBJ1-1; D remains ambiguous. Trimming took off 2 bases at V and 2 bases at J, with 10 bases between the two ends. Germline CDR1 and CDR2: SGHRS and YFSETQ. The CDR3 has 14 residues. The CDR3 DNA is TGCGCCAGCAGCTTCTCCAGGTTTAACACTGAAGCTTTCTTT. Amino acids: CASSFSRFNTEAFF.

The chain links TRBV6-5 to TRBJ1-2; TRBD1 agrees at 8 bases. Germline V gives CDR1 MNHEY, CDR2 SVGAGI. CDR3 length: 14 residues. The junction had 3 bases not matched to a gene; V was cut back by 2 bases and J by 4 bases. The CDR3 nucleotides are TGTGCCAGCAGTTACGCAGGGGGCGTCTATGGCTACACCTTC. Translated, it gives CASSYAGGVYGYTF.

In its sample, this clone was seen once. CDR3 bases: TGTGCCAGCAGCTTCTGGAGGGACACTGAAGCTTTCTTT. Translating gives CASSFWRDTEAFF. The rearrangement joins TRBV7-3 to TRBJ1-1; no reliable D call. The CDR3 runs 13 residues. Trimming took off 3 bases at V and 3 bases at J, with 8 bases between the two ends. Germline CDR1 and CDR2: SGHTA and FQGTGA.

J is TRBJ2-7 and V is TRBV4-2; possible D gene TRBD1, 6 bases. Germline CDR1 is LGHNA and CDR2 is YNFKEQ. V was cut by 4 bases and J by 2 bases, with 12 bases left in between. The CDR3 runs to 14 residues. For the CDR3, the DNA is TGTGCCAGCAGCCCGTCACAGGGTCCCTACGAGCAGTACTTC. This gives the protein CASSPSQGPYEQYF.

J is TRBJ2-5 and V is TRBV7-3; unclear D gene. This CDR3 is 13 amino acids long. The germline V gene encodes CDR1 SGHTA and CDR2 FQGTGA. Trimming left V 6 bases short and J 5 bases short, with 13 bases between. The CDR3 reads CASSLYQEETQYF. CDR3 bases: TGTGCCAGCAGTTTATACCAGGAGGAGACCCAGTACTTC.

The chain recombines TRBV10-3 with TRBJ2-7; D gene uncertain. Between the trimmed V and J ends, which lost 2 bases and 0 bases, there was a span of 5 bases. Per germline, CDR1 ENHRY and CDR2 SYGVKD. This CDR3 contains 13 residues. CDR3 region: CAISEQSSYEQYF. CDR3 sequence (DNA): TGTGCCATCAGTGAGCAGAGCTCCTACGAGCAGTACTTC.

The rearrangement uses TRBV11-2 and TRBJ2-5; no clear D. V lost 1 base to trimming and J lost 4 bases, with 7 bases between them. The CDR3 contains 13 residues. The germline gives CDR1 SGHAT, CDR2 FQNNGV. In DNA, the CDR3 is TGTGCCAGCAGCTTAGCACCGGGAGAGACCCAGTACTTC. This sequence encodes CASSLAPGETQYF.

The chain uses TRBV28 and TRBJ2-3; the match to TRBD2 covers 7 bases. CDR3 length: 15 residues. The ends lost 2 bases at V and 2 bases at J; junction bases unmatched: 4. Per the germline V gene, CDR1 is MDHEN and CDR2 is SYDVKM. DNA for the CDR3: TGTGCCAGCAGTTTAGGAGCGGGATCCACAGATACGCAGTATTTT. Translation: CASSLGAGSTDTQYF.

This clone has only one observation. The chain recombines TRBV5-1 with TRBJ2-2; D is ambiguous. Germline V lookup: CDR1 SGHRS, CDR2 YFSETQ. The V end lost 5 bases, the J end lost 7 bases, and 15 bases lay between the germline ends. CDR3 length equals 14 residues. The CDR3 loop is CASRQSDGIGELFF. As DNA, the CDR3 is TGCGCCAGCAGACAATCGGATGGCATCGGGGAGCTGTTTTTT. Full variable domain (outside the CDR3, taken from reference TRBV5-1 and TRBJ2-2): KAGVTQTPRYLIKTRGQQVTLSCSPISGHRSVSWYQQTPGQGLQFLFEYFSETQRNKGNFPGRFSGRQFSNSRSEMNVSTLELGDSALYLCASRQSDGIGELFFGEGSRLTVL.

The chain joins TRBV19 to TRBJ2-7, with D unclear. CDR3 length equals 15 residues. V lost 3 bases and J lost 0, with 12 bases in between. Germline V gives CDR1 LNHDA, CDR2 SQIVND (reference sequence). The DNA of the CDR3 is TGTGCCAGTAGTATTGCCCAGGAGAGCTCCTACGAGCAGTACTTC. This translates into CASSIAQESSYEQYF.

The chain links TRBV10-3 to TRBJ2-1; maybe TRBD2 (5 bases). This CDR3 contains 14 residues. Germline V lookup: CDR1 ENHRY, CDR2 SYGVKD. V lost 3 bases to trimming and J lost 7 bases, with 13 bases between them. The CDR3 reads CAISDPRAENEQFF. The CDR3 region has the DNA TGTGCCATCAGTGACCCGAGAGCGGAAAATGAGCAGTTCTTC.

The gene calls are TRBV7-2 and TRBJ2-5; unclear D gene. CDR1 and CDR2 (germline): SGHTA, FQGNSA. V was shortened by 5 bases and J by 5 bases, with 15 bases between the two germline ends. The CDR3 contains 14 residues. CDR3 in amino acids: CASSPTTKVETQYF. Written as DNA, the CDR3 is TGTGCCAGCAGCCCTACCACGAAGGTTGAGACCCAGTACTTC.

The sample holds one count of this clone. This rearrangement joins TRBV7-3 to TRBJ1-1; D not resolved. V was pared by 3 bases and J by 2 bases, with 10 bases between. Germline V gene lookup returns CDR1 SGHTA and CDR2 FQGTGA. The CDR3 is made up of 14 amino acids. CDR3: CASSLDPSNTEAFF. In nucleotides, the CDR3 is TGTGCCAGCAGCTTGGATCCTTCAAACACTGAAGCTTTCTTT.

As regards this clone: A read error may produce the germline difference seen at one junction end. The gene calls are TRBV7-7 and TRBJ2-4; TRBD1 or TRBD2 may be the D gene (6 bases each). Germline lookup yields CDR1 SSHAT and CDR2 FNYEAQ (reference sequence). The CDR3 length is 13 residues. CDR3 residues: CASSIRETGIQYF. The DNA for the CDR3 is TGTGCTAGCAGCATCCGGGAGACAGGCATTCAGTACTTC.

This clone was seen once. The chain is built from TRBV9 and TRBJ2-1; D is unclear. CDR3 length equals 14 residues. Per germline, CDR1 SGDLS and CDR2 YYNGEE. V was clipped by 0 bases and J by 9 bases, with 13 bases between them. As DNA, the CDR3 is TGTGCCAGCAGCGTAGGGGATGGATCTACTGAGCAGTTCTTC. Translated: CASSVGDGSTEQFF.

The chain employs TRBV27 and TRBJ1-4; no clear D. Germline loops: CDR1 MNHEY, CDR2 SMNVEV (reference sequence). V lost 6 bases and J 6 bases, leaving 11 bases between the germline ends. The CDR3 is 13 amino acids. The CDR3 sequence is CASSPGTHEKLFF. CDR3 DNA sequence: TGTGCCAGCAGCCCAGGTACCCATGAAAAACTGTTTTTT.

Here the CDR3 DNA reads TGTGCCAGCAGTGAATTTGTGGTCTGGAGCTCCTACAATGAGCAGTTCTTC. This codes for CASSEFVVWSSYNEQFF. The genes are TRBV2 and TRBJ2-1; D uncertain. V was clipped by 2 bases and J by 0 bases, with 14 bases between them. The germline gives CDR1 SNHLY, CDR2 FYNNEI. CDR3 length: 17 residues.

This clone was recorded once. The gene calls are TRBV28 and TRBJ2-2; D gene unclear. CDR1 and CDR2 from the germline V gene are MDHEN and SYDVKM. CDR3 size: 15 residues. With 5 bases removed from V and 1 base from J, the gap between germline ends came to 11 bases. CDR3 residues: CASSLLSRNTGELFF. The CDR3 DNA follows: TGTGCCAGCAGTCTACTTAGCCGGAACACCGGGGAGCTGTTTTTT. The full variable domain, completed using reference TRBV28 and TRBJ2-2, is DVKVTQSSRYLVKRTGEKVFLECVQDMDHENMFWYRQDPGLGLRLIYFSYDVKMKEKGDIPEGYSVSREKKERFSLILESASTNQTSMYLCASSLLSRNTGELFFGEGSRLTVL.

This clone was picked up a small number of times. The chain carries TRBV9 and TRBJ1-5; 8 nucleotides match TRBD1. This CDR3 spans 14 amino acids. Per germline, CDR1 SGDLS and CDR2 YYNGEE. The junction had 5 bases not matched to a gene; V was cut back by 4 bases and J by 5 bases. The CDR3 reads CASSPQGGDQPQHF. Here the CDR3 DNA reads TGTGCCAGCAGCCCACAGGGGGGCGATCAGCCCCAGCATTTT.

The chain couples TRBV6-5 to TRBJ2-7, with TRBD1 matching over 7 bases. This CDR3 comprises 13 residues. Trimming took 6 bases from V and 1 from J; bases not matched to a gene: 3. Germline V gene data show CDR1 as MNHEY and CDR2 as SVGAGI. This chain's CDR3 is CASRPQGSYEQYF. The CDR3, as DNA: TGTGCCAGCAGACCACAGGGGTCCTACGAGCAGTACTTC.

The V call is TRBV15, the J call TRBJ2-1; no definite D call. CDR3 size: 17 residues. Trimming took 0 bases from V and 0 from J, leaving 12 bases between them. The germline V gene has CDR1 LNHNV and CDR2 YYDKDF (reference sequence). The CDR3 spells CATSRDRSLSSYNEQFF. The CDR3 bases are TGTGCCACCAGCAGAGATCGGTCCCTGAGCTCCTACAATGAGCAGTTCTTC.